Listed below are T cell receptor beta chains from one sample, sequenced in a study of blood T cell repertoires in COVID-19. Sequencing was performed with immunoSEQ multiplex PCR; in TCRdb, only in-frame clones are kept and a portion is missing. This table holds over 150,000 clones, roughly 83% found once. Sequencing used peripheral blood. These TCRs come from a woman aged 40 to 49 with COVID-19, enrolled during active disease. CDR3s include the opening cysteine and the closing phenylalanine or tryptophan. D genes are given only for firm matches. Rows may omit the clone size; those that give it use once, few, many or a size class.

V gene,J gene,D gene,clone size,CDR3 protein,CDR3 DNA
TRBV19,TRBJ1-2,-,-,CASSIAFPPGYTF,TGTGCCAGTAGTATAGCTTTTCCCCCTGGCTACACCTTC
TRBV7-9,TRBJ2-7,TRBD1,-,CASSLDRGHNEQYF,TGTGCCAGCAGCTTAGACAGGGGGCACAACGAGCAGTACTTC
TRBV24-1,TRBJ2-3,-,-,CATSGPGRGDNTDTQYF,TGTGCCACCAGTGGGCCGGGCAGGGGCGATAACACAGATACGCAGTATTTT
TRBV6-4,TRBJ2-7,-,-,CASSGSWVYEQYF,TGTGCCAGCAGTGGTAGCTGGGTCTACGAGCAGTACTTC
TRBV2,TRBJ2-3,-,-,CASSRRQFPDTQYF,TGTGCCAGCAGTAGGAGACAGTTTCCAGATACGCAGTATTTT
TRBV21-1,TRBJ2-1,-,-,CASSRSSGRALNEQFF,TGTGCCAGCAGCAGGTCTAGCGGGAGGGCCCTCAATGAGCAGTTCTTC
TRBV5-4,TRBJ1-2,TRBD1,-,CASRQYSQGAGYTF,TGTGCCAGCAGACAATATAGCCAGGGGGCTGGCTACACCTTC
TRBV29-1,TRBJ2-2,TRBD2,-,CSVDQAGGKSGELFF,TGCAGCGTTGACCAAGCGGGGGGGAAGTCCGGGGAGCTGTTTTTT
TRBV7-9,TRBJ1-5,TRBD1,-,CASSPTGQALQPQHF,TGTGCCAGCAGCCCTACGGGACAGGCCCTCCAGCCCCAGCATTTT
TRBV19,TRBJ1-5,-,-,CASSTHSYQPQHF,TGTGCCAGTAGTACCCACTCGTATCAGCCCCAGCATTTT
TRBV11-3,TRBJ2-3,-,-,CASSLEPRTDTQYF,TGTGCCAGCAGCTTAGAACCTAGGACAGATACGCAGTATTTT
TRBV2,TRBJ1-4,-,-,CASNTAPNEKLFF,TGTGCCAGCAATACAGCTCCTAATGAAAAACTGTTTTTT
TRBV5-1,TRBJ1-1,-,-,CASSLSPVSDSRNTEAFF,TGCGCCAGCAGCTTAAGTCCAGTCAGCGATTCGAGGAACACTGAAGCTTTCTTT
TRBV11-3,TRBJ2-7,TRBD2,-,CASSLGSLAGGYEQYF,TGTGCCAGCAGCTTAGGGTCCCTAGCGGGTGGCTACGAGCAGTACTTC
TRBV19,TRBJ1-6,-,once,CASSGGQDNSPLHF,TGTGCCAGTAGTGGCGGACAAGATAATTCACCCCTCCACTTT
TRBV5-1,TRBJ1-4,-,-,CASSLRDIGAEKLFF,TGCGCCAGCAGCCTCCGGGACATCGGGGCCGAAAAACTGTTTTTT
TRBV11-2,TRBJ1-1,-,once,CASGRASYTEAFF,TGTGCCAGCGGCAGGGCGTCCTACACTGAAGCTTTCTTT
TRBV19,TRBJ1-6,TRBD1,-,CASSGRGQGNSPLHF,TGTGCCAGTAGTGGCAGGGGGCAAGGTAATTCACCCCTCCACTTT
TRBV6-5,TRBJ2-7,TRBD1,-,CASSYSTGDAQYF,TGTGCCAGCAGTTACTCGACAGGGGACGCGCAGTACTTC
TRBV9,TRBJ2-2,-,-,CASSDPKRELFF,TGTGCCAGCAGCGATCCGAAGCGGGAGCTGTTTTTT
TRBV3-1/TRBV3-2,TRBJ2-5,TRBD2,once,CASSHLAGVGETQYF,TGTGCCAGCAGCCACCTAGCGGGGGTTGGAGAGACCCAGTACTTC
TRBV6-5,TRBJ2-3,-,-,CASSLEGYTQYF,TGTGCCAGCAGTTTGGAGGGGTATACGCAGTATTTT
TRBV2,TRBJ2-1,TRBD2,once,CASSPRAGGPHEQFF,TGTGCCAGCAGTCCCCGGGCGGGGGGGCCCCATGAGCAGTTCTTC
TRBV11-2,TRBJ2-5,-,-,CASSSSSTAGTQYF,TGTGCCAGCAGCTCCAGCAGTACCGCGGGGACCCAGTACTTC
TRBV29-1,TRBJ2-2,TRBD1,-,CSAWGTGGNAGELFF,TGCAGCGCTTGGGGGACAGGGGGGAATGCCGGGGAGCTGTTTTTT
TRBV6-4,TRBJ2-1,-,many,CASSVSGLRSDNEQFF,TGTGCCAGCAGTGTTTCAGGACTAAGGTCTGACAATGAGCAGTTCTTC
TRBV9,TRBJ2-1,TRBD1,-,CASSPQGQGSYNEQFF,TGTGCCAGCAGCCCCCAAGGACAGGGCTCCTACAATGAGCAGTTCTTC
TRBV6-4,TRBJ2-1,TRBD2,-,CASRAGLAEGNEQFF,TGTGCCAGCAGAGCTGGACTAGCAGAGGGCAATGAGCAGTTCTTC
TRBV6-5,TRBJ1-5,TRBD1,-,CASRTGGGGQPQHF,TGTGCCAGCAGGACGGGAGGGGGCGGTCAGCCCCAGCATTTT
TRBV5-1,TRBJ2-3,-,once,CASSVGSHTDTQYF,TGCGCCAGCAGTGTGGGCTCCCACACAGATACGCAGTATTTT
TRBV7-9,TRBJ1-5,-,-,CASSPSGTYQPQHF,TGTGCCAGCAGCCCCAGCGGGACCTATCAGCCCCAGCATTTT
TRBV27,TRBJ1-6,-,-,CATLGRGSLHF,TGTGCCACCCTGGGGCGTGGATCCCTCCACTTT
TRBV10-3,TRBJ2-1,TRBD2,-,CAISETSGYNEQFF,TGTGCCATCAGTGAGACTAGCGGATACAATGAGCAGTTCTTC
TRBV27,TRBJ2-3,TRBD1,few,CASSFGQGLSDTQYF,TGTGCCAGCAGTTTCGGACAGGGATTATCAGATACGCAGTATTTT
TRBV12-3/TRBV12-4,TRBJ2-7,TRBD2,-,CASSFGGGEQYF,TGTGCCAGCAGTTTCGGGGGAGGGGAGCAGTACTTC
TRBV19,TRBJ2-5,-,-,CASSTSGHLQYF,TGTGCCAGTAGTACTTCCGGACACCTTCAGTACTTC
TRBV3-1/TRBV3-2,TRBJ2-1,-,-,CASSRGVNEQFF,TGTGCCAGCAGCCGGGGGGTTAATGAGCAGTTCTTC
TRBV15,TRBJ2-2,-,few,CATSRPLSGGELFF,TGTGCCACCAGCAGGCCTCTATCCGGCGGGGAGCTGTTTTTT
TRBV28,TRBJ2-7,TRBD2,-,CASRLAGAYEQYF,TGTGCCAGCAGGCTAGCGGGGGCCTACGAGCAGTACTTC
TRBV7-2,TRBJ2-1,-,-,CASSSTGQAYNEQFF,TGTGCCAGCAGCTCTACGGGACAAGCCTACAATGAGCAGTTCTTC
TRBV27,TRBJ2-1,-,-,CASSRLDPGLTNEQFF,TGTGCCAGCAGCCGCCTTGATCCGGGACTCACCAATGAGCAGTTCTTC
TRBV21-1,TRBJ2-5,-,-,CASSKGQGRKIVAWAQYF,TGTGCCAGCAGCAAAGGTCAGGGGAGAAAGATCGTAGCTTGGGCCCAGTACTTC
TRBV24-1,TRBJ2-5,-,-,CATSDWERETQYF,TGTGCCACCAGTGATTGGGAGAGGGAGACCCAGTACTTC
TRBV5-1,TRBJ1-6,-,-,CASSLQSSSYNSPLHF,TGCGCCAGCAGCTTACAGAGTAGCTCCTATAATTCACCCCTCCACTTT
TRBV2,TRBJ1-1,TRBD1,-,CASRGQGAVTEAFF,TGTGCCAGCAGAGGACAGGGGGCGGTCACTGAAGCTTTCTTT
TRBV29-1,TRBJ2-1,-,-,CSGLSRGLHEQFF,TGCAGCGGCTTGAGTAGGGGTCTCCATGAGCAGTTCTTC
TRBV5-5,TRBJ1-1,-,-,CASSLQGMNTEAFF,TGTGCCAGCAGCTTACAGGGCATGAACACTGAAGCTTTCTTT
TRBV2,TRBJ2-3,TRBD2,few,CASSPGLAGTDTQYF,TGTGCCAGCAGTCCGGGACTAGCGGGCACAGATACGCAGTATTTT
TRBV5-6,TRBJ2-2,-,-,CASSLVQGGELFF,TGTGCCAGCAGCTTGGTACAGGGCGGGGAGCTGTTTTTT
TRBV4-1,TRBJ1-5,TRBD1,-,CASSQSSRGDQPQHF,TGCGCCAGCAGCCAGTCTTCCAGGGGGGATCAGCCCCAGCATTTT
TRBV6-5,TRBJ1-1,TRBD1,-,CASSYATGGVMTEAFF,TGTGCCAGCAGTTACGCGACAGGGGGCGTAATGACTGAAGCTTTCTTT